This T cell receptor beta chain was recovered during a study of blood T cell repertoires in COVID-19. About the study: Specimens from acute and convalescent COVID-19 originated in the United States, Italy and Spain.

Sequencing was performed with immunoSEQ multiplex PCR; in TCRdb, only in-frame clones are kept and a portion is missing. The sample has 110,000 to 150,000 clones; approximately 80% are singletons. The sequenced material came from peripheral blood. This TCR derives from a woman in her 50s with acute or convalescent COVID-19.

As DNA, the CDR3 is TGCGCCAGCATGGGAGGACACGGCTACGAGCAGTACTTC. It encodes CASMGGHGYEQYF. The genes are TRBV5-1 and TRBJ2-7; perhaps TRBD2 as D (6 bases). V was shortened by 6 bases and J by 3 bases, with 13 bases between the two germline ends. This CDR3 comprises 13 residues. CDR1 is SGHRS, CDR2 YFSETQ, per germline.